This T cell receptor (beta chain) emerged from a study of T cells in Graves' hyperthyroidism and ophthalmopathy. Study at large: The blood sample was taken at first diagnosis, before treatment began. Whole-study results and caveats: Blood samples included most of the expanded thyroid clonotypes exceeding 0.001.

This CDR3 is 15 amino acids long. The V end was cut by 2 bases, the J end by 0 bases, with 8 bases between. Points on this clonotype: As yet, its antigen is unknown.

Authors of the study amplified TCR beta CDR3 regions from RNA transcripts. Researchers ran a first-round RT-PCR on the TCR CDR3 using the HTBI primer set. TCRdb re-called the multiplex PCR reads through MiXCR, storing one row per CDR3 protein. The sample records about 520,000 distinct CDR3 sequences, less than 25% being singletons. The sequenced sample was blood. The chain is built from TRBV12-3 or TRBV12-4 and TRBJ1-5; D is unresolved. The clonotype was recovered from a man aged 18-30 years with Graves' hyperthyroidism. CDR3 in amino acids: CASSLNPGSNQPQHF. Written as DNA, the CDR3 is TGTGCCAGCAGTTTAAATCCTGGTAGCAATCAGCCCCAGCATTTT.